Each of the 9 T cell receptor beta chains below was sequenced from the same sample in a study of T cell responses to AZD1222 COVID-19 vaccine. Sequencing was performed with immunoSEQ multiplex PCR; in TCRdb, only in-frame clones are kept and a portion is missing. The sample contains more than 95,000 clones, approximately 88% of which appear only once. The material sequenced was peripheral blood, taken on day 0 of AZD1222 vaccination. The receptors here all came from an adult in good health.

This chain connects TRBV5-1 to TRBJ2-2; D is unclear. The V gene lost 4 bases and the J gene lost 2 bases, with 3 bases spanning the gap. Germline V gene data show CDR1 as SGHRS and CDR2 as YFSETQ. This CDR3 contains 12 residues. The CDR3 region has the DNA TGCGCCAGCAGCGCAAACACCGGGGAGCTGTTTTTT. It translates to CASSANTGELFF.

The chain combines TRBV19 with TRBJ2-7; D possibly corresponds to TRBD2 (7 bases). In germline, CDR1 is LNHDA, CDR2 SQIVND (reference sequence). This CDR3 is built from 15 residues. V lost 5 bases and J lost 7, with 21 bases in between. This CDR3 reads CASSPMGGRGREQYF. CDR3 DNA sequence: TGTGCCAGTAGTCCCATGGGGGGGCGCGGTCGGGAGCAGTACTTC. Full variable domain (remainder filled in from reference TRBV19 and TRBJ2-7): DGGITQSPKYLFRKEGQNVTLSCEQNLNHDAMYWYRQDPGQGLRLIYYSQIVNDFQKGDIAEGYSVSREKKESFPLTVTSAQKNPTAFYLCASSPMGGRGREQYFGPGTRLTVT.

The CDR3: CSASATGEYTQYF. CDR3 sequence (DNA): TGCAGTGCTAGTGCCACGGGAGAGTATACGCAGTATTTT. The chain uses TRBV20-1 and TRBJ2-3; a weak D match, TRBD2 (6 bases). Germline CDR1 and CDR2: DFQATT and SNEGSKA (reference sequence). The CDR3 consists of 13 residues. Between the trimmed V and J ends, which lost 3 bases and 7 bases, there was a span of 14 bases.

The V gene is TRBV7-2, the J gene TRBJ2-7; no clear D gene. Germline CDR1 and CDR2: SGHTA and FQGNSA. This CDR3 is built from 12 residues. Deletions cut 4 bases from V and 0 bases from J, with 4 bases between. The DNA for the CDR3 is TGTGCCAGCAGCTGGGCCTCCTACGAGCAGTACTTC. The encoded protein is CASSWASYEQYF.

This chain uses TRBV30 with TRBJ2-1, with D hard to call. Trimming pared 0 bases from V and 6 bases from J, leaving 6 bases between. Germline lookup yields CDR1 GTSNPN and CDR2 SVGIG (reference sequence). The CDR3 contains 12 residues. This CDR3 reads CAWSVSFNEQFF. The CDR3 DNA reads TGTGCCTGGAGTGTAAGCTTCAATGAGCAGTTCTTC.

The V and J genes are TRBV6-5 and TRBJ1-2; D uncertain. The CDR3 is made up of 14 amino acids. CDR1 MNHEY and CDR2 SVGAGI come from the germline V gene. V was shortened by 2 bases and J by 1 base, with 8 bases between the two germline ends. CDR3 DNA: TGTGCCAGCAGTTACGACATGTTTAACTATGGCTACACCTTC. Translation: CASSYDMFNYGYTF.

The J gene is TRBJ2-2, the V gene TRBV14; TRBD2 might be the D (5 bases). In germline, CDR1 is SGHDN, CDR2 FVKESK. Trimming stripped 1 base from V and 3 bases from J, with 9 bases between. CDR3 length equals 15 residues. Here the CDR3 reads CASSQGGSYTGELFF. CDR3 nucleotide sequence: TGTGCCAGCAGCCAAGGTGGGAGTTACACCGGGGAGCTGTTTTTT.

CDR3 DNA sequence: TGTGCCAGCAGTTTAGGAGGACCGCAGTTCTTC. It translates to CASSLGGPQFF. The V and J genes are TRBV28 and TRBJ2-1, with D possibly matching TRBD2 (5 bases). V lost 2 bases, J lost 12 bases, and 8 bases lay in between. Germline lookup yields CDR1 MDHEN and CDR2 SYDVKM. This CDR3 is 11 amino acids long.

The J gene is TRBJ1-4, the V gene TRBV11-3; 9 bases are shared with TRBD1. Germline CDR1 and CDR2: SGHNT and YENEEA. V was pared by 5 bases and J by 2 bases, with 3 bases of the junction left unmatched. CDR3 length equals 15 residues. CDR3 in amino acids: CASSPGTGTNEKLFF. DNA for the CDR3: TGTGCCAGCAGCCCCGGGACAGGGACTAATGAAAAACTGTTTTTT.